This T cell receptor (beta chain) came from a study of regulatory and conventional T cells in RAG deficiency. Trimming shortened V by 0 bases and J by 5 bases, and 14 bases separated the two germline ends. The CDR3 is made up of 16 amino acids. Per the germline V gene, CDR1 is MNHEY and CDR2 is SMNVEV (reference sequence). TCRdb's table, derived via immunoSEQ multiplex PCR, lists solely in-frame clones and lacks some. The profile shows 8,500 or so clones, around 84% of them singletons. General study points: Treg unique TCR beta sequences were 80 to 100-fold fewer in Omenn syndrome and CID/AS patients than controls. In Omenn syndrome, Treg and Tconv repertoires overlapped >75%.

Turning to this clone: Its target is unknown.

These data were also filed under a second study, of regulatory T cells. That publication notes: The PCR used 52 TRBV and 13 TRBJ primers. In patients, unique TRB V-J pairs were restricted and V/J usage skewed, especially in Tregs.

The receptor was isolated from a human donor in good health. The sequenced sample was CD8+ T cells sorted from blood. The J gene is TRBJ2-1, the V gene TRBV27; D might be TRBD1 (5 bases). CDR3 protein: CASSLSRTYAHNEQFF. CDR3 sequence (DNA): TGTGCCAGCAGTTTATCTCGGACATACGCCCACAATGAGCAGTTCTTC.